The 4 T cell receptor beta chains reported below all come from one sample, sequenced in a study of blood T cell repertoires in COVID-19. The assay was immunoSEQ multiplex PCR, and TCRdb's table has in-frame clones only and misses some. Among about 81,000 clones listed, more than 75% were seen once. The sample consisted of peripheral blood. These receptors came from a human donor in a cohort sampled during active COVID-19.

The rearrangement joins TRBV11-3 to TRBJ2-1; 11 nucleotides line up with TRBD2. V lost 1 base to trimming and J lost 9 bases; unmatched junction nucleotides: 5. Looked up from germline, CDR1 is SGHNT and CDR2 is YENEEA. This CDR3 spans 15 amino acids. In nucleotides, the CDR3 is TGTGCCAGCAGCTTAGGTACTAGCGGGAGATCTGAGCAGTTCTTC. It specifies CASSLGTSGRSEQFF.

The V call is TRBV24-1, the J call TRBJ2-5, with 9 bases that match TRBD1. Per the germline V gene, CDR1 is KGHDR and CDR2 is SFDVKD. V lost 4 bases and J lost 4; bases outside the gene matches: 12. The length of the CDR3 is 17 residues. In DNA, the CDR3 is TGTGCCACCAGTGACCCCAGGGACAGGGCGAGGGGAGAGACCCAGTACTTC. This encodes CATSDPRDRARGETQYF.

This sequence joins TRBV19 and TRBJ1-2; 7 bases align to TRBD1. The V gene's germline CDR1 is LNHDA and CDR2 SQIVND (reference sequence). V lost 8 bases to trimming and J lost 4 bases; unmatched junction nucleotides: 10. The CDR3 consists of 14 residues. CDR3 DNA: TGTGCCAGTCGACCGGGACAGCGAAGCTATGGCTACACCTTC. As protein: CASRPGQRSYGYTF.

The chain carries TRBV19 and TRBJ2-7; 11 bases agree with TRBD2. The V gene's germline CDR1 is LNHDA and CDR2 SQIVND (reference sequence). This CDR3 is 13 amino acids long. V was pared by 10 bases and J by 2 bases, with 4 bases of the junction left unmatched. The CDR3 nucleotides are TGTGCCACTGGGACTAGCGGCACCTACGAGCAGTACTTC. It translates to CATGTSGTYEQYF. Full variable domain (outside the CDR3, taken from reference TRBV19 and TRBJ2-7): DGGITQSPKYLFRKEGQNVTLSCEQNLNHDAMYWYRQDPGQGLRLIYYSQIVNDFQKGDIAEGYSVSREKKESFPLTVTSAQKNPTAFYLCATGTSGTYEQYFGPGTRLTVT.